The 10 T cell receptor beta chains in this list originate from one sample, sequenced in a study of T cell changes during pregnancy in multiple sclerosis. Data came from immunoSEQ multiplex PCR; TCRdb stores just in-frame clones and leaves some out. The profile shows approximately 46,000 clones, 75% to 90% of them singletons. Sample: CD8+ T cells from peripheral blood mononuclear cells, taken in the second trimester of pregnancy. Source of these receptors: a female donor with multiple sclerosis, enrolled in a pregnancy study.

V gene TRBV10-3 combines with J gene TRBJ2-5; 12 bases are a match to TRBD1. The CDR3 is made up of 15 amino acids. V shed 3 bases and J 5 bases; nucleotides not matched to a gene: 4. CDR1 is ENHRY and CDR2 is SYGVKD in the germline V gene. DNA of the CDR3: TGTGCCATCAGTGATGGGACAGGGGGCATCGAGACCCAGTACTTC. Translation: CAISDGTGGIETQYF.

This rearrangement joins TRBV7-3 to TRBJ2-5, with 9 bases lining up with TRBD1. CDR1 and CDR2 from the germline V gene are SGHTA and FQGTGA. V gave up 2 bases and J gave up 2 bases; unmatched junction bases: 3. CDR3 length: 15 amino acids. CDR3 sequence reads: CASSLGGTGQETQYF. The CDR3 coding sequence is TGTGCCAGCAGCTTAGGGGGGACAGGGCAAGAGACCCAGTACTTC.

CDR3 amino acids: CASSYSSYNEQFF. In nucleotides, the CDR3 is TGTGCCAGCAGTTACAGTTCTTACAATGAGCAGTTCTTC. The V call is TRBV27, the J call TRBJ2-1; D is unclear. Per the germline V gene, CDR1 is MNHEY and CDR2 is SMNVEV (reference sequence). Trimming cost V 4 bases and J 4 bases, with 8 bases left between them. This CDR3 has 13 amino acids.

The chain is built from TRBV6-5 and TRBJ1-3; D call uncertain. The CDR3 runs 16 residues. Trimming took off 0 bases at V and 0 bases at J, with 9 bases between the two ends. CDR1 and CDR2 (germline): MNHEY, SVGAGI. CDR3: CASSYSPQISGNTIYF. As DNA, the CDR3 is TGTGCCAGCAGTTACTCTCCGCAGATCTCTGGAAACACCATATATTTT.

The rearrangement links TRBV5-4 to TRBJ1-1; 7 bases are a match to TRBD1. J lost 2 bases, V lost 1 base, and 2 bases had no gene match. The germline gives CDR1 SGHNT, CDR2 YYREEE (reference sequence). The CDR3 length is 14 residues. CDR3 residues: CASSLTGANTEAFF. The CDR3 nucleotides read TGTGCCAGCAGCTTGACAGGGGCCAACACTGAAGCTTTCTTT. Full variable domain (outside the CDR3, taken from reference TRBV5-4 and TRBJ1-1): ETGVTQSPTHLIKTRGQQVTLRCSSQSGHNTVSWYQQALGQGPQFIFQYYREEENGRGNFPPRFSGLQFPNYSSELNVNALELDDSALYLCASSLTGANTEAFFGQGTRLTVV.

The rearrangement uses TRBV27 and TRBJ2-3; TRBD2 might be the D (6 bases). Trimming pared 6 bases from V and 6 bases from J, leaving 10 bases between. Per the germline V gene, CDR1 is MNHEY and CDR2 is SMNVEV (reference sequence). This CDR3 contains 12 residues. CDR3 nucleotide sequence: TGTGCCAGCAGATCGAGCGGGGATACGCAGTATTTT. This gives the protein CASRSSGDTQYF.

The chain has TRBV6-5 and TRBJ2-7; the match to TRBD1 covers 8 bases. The length of the CDR3 is 15 residues. From germline, CDR1 is MNHEY and CDR2 SVGAGI. The J segment lost 4 bases and the V segment lost 3 bases, leaving 8 bases of the junction unmatched. The CDR3 DNA follows: TGTGCCAGCAGTTATTTCCCGGGACAGGTGTACGAGCAGTACTTC. Its translation: CASSYFPGQVYEQYF.

The chain recombines TRBV27 with TRBJ2-3; 9 bases align to TRBD2. This CDR3 is 14 amino acids long. J lost 8 bases, V lost 4 bases, and 7 bases had no gene match. Germline CDR1 MNHEY, CDR2 SMNVEV (reference sequence). The CDR3 spells CASSYVAGDITQYF. The CDR3 coding sequence is TGTGCCAGCAGTTACGTAGCGGGGGACATTACGCAGTATTTT.

This clone was counted a single time. This chain connects TRBV7-9 to TRBJ2-1, with no clear D. Germline CDR1 reads SEHNR; CDR2 reads FQNEAQ (reference sequence). The CDR3 is 14 amino acids. V lost 2 bases, J lost 5 bases, and 10 bases lay in between. The CDR3 DNA follows: TGTGCCAGCAGCTTACCCGACTGGAACAATGAGCAGTTCTTC. This translates into CASSLPDWNNEQFF.

The J gene is TRBJ1-4, the V gene TRBV15; 7 bases fit TRBD1. Per germline, CDR1 LNHNV and CDR2 YYDKDF (reference sequence). The J segment lost 1 base and the V segment lost 3 bases, leaving 5 bases of the junction unmatched. CDR3 length equals 16 residues. This CDR3 is CATSRTGFETNEKLFF. The CDR3 DNA follows: TGTGCCACCAGCAGGACAGGGTTTGAAACTAATGAAAAACTGTTTTTT.